Listed here are 6 T cell receptor beta chains from one sample, sequenced in a study of cytomegalovirus exposure and HLA in healthy donors. 60 Vbeta and 13 Jbeta primers were used in PCR. This table comes from immunoSEQ multiplex PCR, and its TCRdb copy is limited to in-frame clones, with some not included. Of 150,000 to 200,000 clones in the sample, around 63% were seen once. Material for sequencing was PBMCs. All receptors come from a woman aged 18-29 years in good health and CMV-seropositive.

This sequence joins TRBV5-1 and TRBJ2-7; tentative D call: TRBD1 (6 bases). Germline V gene lookup returns CDR1 SGHRS and CDR2 YFSETQ. Between the trimmed V and J ends, which lost 0 bases and 3 bases, there was a span of 10 bases. This CDR3 has 14 amino acids. CDR3 region: CASSLARTVYEQYF. The CDR3 DNA follows: TGCGCCAGCAGCTTGGCCCGGACAGTCTACGAGCAGTACTTC.

CDR3 loop: CASSVTSNTQYF. CDR3 sequence (DNA): TGTGCCAGCAGCGTAACTAGCAATACGCAGTATTTT. The chain combines TRBV9 with TRBJ2-3; D is perhaps TRBD2 (6 bases). This CDR3 is 12 amino acids long. The germline V gene encodes CDR1 SGDLS and CDR2 YYNGEE. V was trimmed by 1 base and J by 7 bases, leaving 7 bases between them. Together with reference TRBV9 and TRBJ2-3, the CDR3 gives the full variable domain: DSGVTQTPKHLITATGQRVTLRCSPRSGDLSVYWYQQSLDQGLQFLIQYYNGEERAKGNILERFSAQQFPDLHSELNLSSLELGDSALYFCASSVTSNTQYFGPGTRLTVL.

The J gene is TRBJ2-1, the V gene TRBV6-6; TRBD2 might be the D (5 bases). Trimming left V 3 bases short and J 7 bases short, with 19 bases between. CDR1 MNHNY and CDR2 SVGAGI come from the germline V gene (reference sequence). The CDR3 is 16 amino acids. The CDR3 bases are TGTGCCAGCAGTTATTCGGCGCCGGCGGGTTTTAATGAGCAGTTCTTC. Its translation is CASSYSAPAGFNEQFF.

This CDR3 reads CASSPTGVRGNTIYF. The CDR3 DNA reads TGTGCCAGCAGTCCAACAGGGGTACGGGGAAACACCATATATTTT. The chain employs TRBV28 and TRBJ1-3; TRBD1 matches at 7 bases. Trimming cost V 5 bases and J 4 bases; bases outside gene matches: 8. Per germline, CDR1 MDHEN and CDR2 SYDVKM. The CDR3 sequence is 15 residues long.

The rearrangement links TRBV27 to TRBJ2-7; D ambiguous. Germline assignment: CDR1 MNHEY and CDR2 SMNVEV (reference sequence). Trimming stripped 5 bases from V and 2 bases from J, with 13 bases between. The CDR3 covers 14 residues. CDR3 residues: CASSPQAVAYEQYF. The CDR3 bases are TGTGCCAGCAGTCCCCAGGCCGTAGCCTACGAGCAGTACTTC.

The rearrangement uses TRBV10-3 and TRBJ1-3; D perhaps matches TRBD1 (6 bases). Looked up from germline, CDR1 is ENHRY and CDR2 is SYGVKD. Between the trimmed V and J ends, which lost 7 bases and 4 bases, there was a span of 17 bases. The CDR3 loop spans 15 amino acids. The CDR3 loop reads CAITRTQGQGNTIYF. The CDR3 DNA is TGTGCCATCACAAGAACTCAGGGGCAAGGAAACACCATATATTTT.